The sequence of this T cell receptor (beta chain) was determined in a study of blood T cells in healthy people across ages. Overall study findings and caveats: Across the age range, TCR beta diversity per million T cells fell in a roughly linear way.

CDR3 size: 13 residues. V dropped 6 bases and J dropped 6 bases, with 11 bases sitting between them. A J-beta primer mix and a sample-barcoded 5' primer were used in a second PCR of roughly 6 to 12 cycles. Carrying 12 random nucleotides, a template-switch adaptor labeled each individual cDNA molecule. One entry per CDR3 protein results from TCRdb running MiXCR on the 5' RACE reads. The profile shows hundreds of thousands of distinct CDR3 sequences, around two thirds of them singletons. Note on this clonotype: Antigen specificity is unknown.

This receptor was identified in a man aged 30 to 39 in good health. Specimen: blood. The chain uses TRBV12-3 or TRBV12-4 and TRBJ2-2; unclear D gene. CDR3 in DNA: TGTGCCAGCAGCCCTAGAGGCGCCGGGGAGCTGTTTTTT. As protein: CASSPRGAGELFF.